This record covers a single T cell receptor beta chain. Its antigen is not yet known. No much larger clone exists at a distance of one base, and base qualities are not known. Using the deep immunoSEQ assay, TCR CDR3 regions were amplified from genomic DNA by multiplex PCR. For each cell subset, the extracted genomic DNA was distributed evenly across all wells of several immunoSEQ 96-well plates, and each plate served as one replicate. For sorted subsets, approximately 190 ng genomic DNA, equal to tens of thousands of T cell genomes, was loaded into each replicate PCR. Purified libraries were quantified with a Qubit 3.0 fluorometer, sized on a Bioanalyzer 2100, and re-quantified with the KAPA Library Quantification kit. Every immunoSEQ 96-well plate was sequenced on a separate single-read 150-cycle Illumina NextSeq 550 flow cell. The paper's processing steps were these. Because the immunoSEQ output included only junctional sequences and no quality scores, the filtering could not be the same as the filtering used for full-length reads. To assign V/J genes and CDR3, sequences were annotated using PyIR, a Python wrapper for IgBLAST v1.9, with IMGT germline references. Any read was removed if the V/J assignment was weak (E-value above 1e-6), the CDR3 was missing, or the read contained stop codons, out-of-frame junctions, or ambiguous translated residues. V3J clonotypes were defined as sequences sharing an identical inferred V gene, J gene, and CDR3 amino acid sequence. Percentage overlap between repertoires was computed as shared unique clonotypes divided by the size of the smaller repertoire. RTK rarefaction, the Chao1 estimator, and Recon v2.1 estimates of unobserved clonotypes were used to assess repertoire richness. Generation probabilities for all TCRbeta clonotypes obtained by the gDNA method from a handful of donors were computed using OLGA. This immuneACCESS table, as held by TCRdb, lists in-frame sequences with V and J called but not all clones. Of the missing ones, under half trace to an unresolved V gene in checked studies; the others have no known cause. V and J calls and clone size are given by that table; D and trimming were obtained from the DNA. In all, the sample holds some 1.5 million clones, and roughly 96% of those were seen once. Of the sample, 1% to 1.5% is held by the ten largest clones.

The sample comes from a study of shared clonotypes between healthy human individuals (dated by TCRdb to 2020 to 2021). With regard to the full study: A few men and two women, aged 18 to 49 years, made up the cohort. For each donor, CD4 naive and CD4 memory were each run on three plates, CD8 naive on two plates, and CD8 memory on one plate. To estimate repertoire size and how much clonotypes are shared between individuals, the study performed deep sequencing of blood TCR repertoires from a handful of healthy adults. To increase sequencing depth and limit assay-specific biases, TCR repertoire library preparation and sequencing were carried out by different laboratories using diverse techniques. Each donor's leukapheresis produced roughly between roughly 0.94 and 9.5 billion PBMCs. The paper's findings and limits, for the study overall: Naive subsets generally had larger estimated clonotype richness than memory subsets did. Rarefaction of sorted-subset datasets indicated incomplete sequencing despite the large sequencing depth. Because the study included a small number of donors, the genetic and exposure-history diversity represented was limited. Pairwise subsampling led to the expectation that sequencing depth would affect the degree of clonotype sharing among donors. About 5% of naive CD4, 3.5% of naive CD8, approximately 2.2% of memory CD4, and less than 0.45% of memory CD8 clonotypes were shared across a handful of donors. Only blood was sampled, and tissue TCR repertoires likely differ from those in blood. Compared with non-shared clonotypes, clonotypes shared by all four sorted-subset donors had higher generation probabilities.

In the germline V gene, CDR1 corresponds to MGHRA and CDR2 to YSYEKL. From V the trimming removes 0 bases and from J it removes 7 bases, while the gene matches leave 6 bases of the junction unaccounted for. The CDR3 spans 15 residues, from the cysteine through the phenylalanine. Left in the record is the CDR3 DNA by itself, 45 bases read in frame from the first base. The donors were healthy, HIV-negative adults who had no recently reported acute infections or vaccinations. All donors were Caucasian adults living in Nashville, Tennessee, USA. CD4+ T cells were enriched through magnetic negative selection, after which naive cells were positively selected on CD45RA and the remaining negative fraction served as the memory subset. After blood collection by leukapheresis, PBMCs were isolated using Ficoll-Histopaque density gradient centrifugation and then cryopreserved in the vapor phase of liquid nitrogen. Purity and quantity of every magnetically sorted T cell population were checked by analytical flow cytometry. Genomic DNA was isolated from every sorted fraction and measured by UV absorbance on a Nanodrop 2000c.

The V and J genes are TRBV4-1 and TRBJ2-7; the central 10 bases match TRBD2. The sequencing sample was made of naive CD4+ T cells sorted from blood. Sample cell subset or site, as interpreted from the label and publication: CD45RA+ positively selected. The source of this sequence is a man aged 25-45 years in good health. Here is the DNA: TGCGCCAGCAGCCAAGATTTCATACTAGCGGGGGAGCAGTACTTC. Its product reads: CASSQDFILAGEQYF.